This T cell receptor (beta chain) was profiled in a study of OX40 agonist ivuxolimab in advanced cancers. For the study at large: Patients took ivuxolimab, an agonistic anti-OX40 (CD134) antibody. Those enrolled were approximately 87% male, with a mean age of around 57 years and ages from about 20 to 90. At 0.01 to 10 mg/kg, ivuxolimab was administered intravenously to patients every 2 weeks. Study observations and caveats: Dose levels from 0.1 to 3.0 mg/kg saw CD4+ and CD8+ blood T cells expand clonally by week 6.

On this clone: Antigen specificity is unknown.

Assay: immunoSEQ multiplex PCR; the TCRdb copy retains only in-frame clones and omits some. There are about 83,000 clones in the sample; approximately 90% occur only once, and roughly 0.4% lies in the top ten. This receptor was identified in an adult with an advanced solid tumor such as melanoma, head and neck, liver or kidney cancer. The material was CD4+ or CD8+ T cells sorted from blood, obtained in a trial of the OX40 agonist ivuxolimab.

The CDR3 sequence is CASSLTASNEKLFF. The CDR3 bases are TGTGCCAGCAGTTTGACAGCGAGTAATGAAAAACTGTTTTTT. The chain combines TRBV6-5 with TRBJ1-4, with D tentatively TRBD1 (5 bases). CDR3 length: 14 residues. Trimming removed 4 bases from V and 4 bases from J, with 10 bases in between. CDR1 and CDR2 (germline): MNHEY, SVGAGI.